The clone carrying this T cell receptor (beta chain) was seen a few times. Trimming took 3 bases from V and 3 from J; bases not matched to a gene: 8. From germline, CDR1 is KGHSH and CDR2 LQKENI. This CDR3 is built from 15 residues. The entry originates in a study of T cells after yellow fever vaccination. MiXCR, applied by TCRdb to the 5' RACE reads, yields one record per CDR3 protein. The sample has 200,000 to 300,000 distinct CDR3 sequences, around 13% seen once. This receptor was identified in a man younger than 40 who received the YFV17D yellow fever vaccine. The chain joins TRBV18 to TRBJ2-7, with 7 bases that match TRBD1. Material: CD4+ T cells sorted from PBMCs, obtained 45 days after the yellow fever booster vaccination. This CDR3 is CASSPPTGVVYEQYF. Written as DNA, the CDR3 is TGTGCCAGCTCACCTCCAACAGGGGTTGTCTACGAGCAGTACTTC.